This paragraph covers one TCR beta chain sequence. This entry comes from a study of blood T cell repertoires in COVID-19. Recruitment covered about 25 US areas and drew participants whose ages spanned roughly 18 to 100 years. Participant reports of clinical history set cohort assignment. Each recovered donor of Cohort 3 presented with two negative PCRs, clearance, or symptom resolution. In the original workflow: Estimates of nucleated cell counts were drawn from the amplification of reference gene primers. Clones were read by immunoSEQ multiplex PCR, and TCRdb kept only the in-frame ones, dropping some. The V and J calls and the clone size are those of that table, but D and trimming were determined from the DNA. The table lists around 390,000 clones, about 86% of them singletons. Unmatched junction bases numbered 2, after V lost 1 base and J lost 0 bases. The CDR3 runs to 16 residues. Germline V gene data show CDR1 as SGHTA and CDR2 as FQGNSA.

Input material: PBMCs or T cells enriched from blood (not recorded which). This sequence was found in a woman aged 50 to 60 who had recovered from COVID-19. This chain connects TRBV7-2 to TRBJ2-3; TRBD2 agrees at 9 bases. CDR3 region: CASSLVAGDSTDTQYF. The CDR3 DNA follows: TGTGCCAGCAGCTTAGTAGCGGGGGATAGCACAGATACGCAGTATTTT.